This T cell receptor beta chain is drawn from a study of blood T cells in healthy people across ages. Study context: Template switching caught about one barcoded beta molecule for each two T cells.

Comments on this clonotype: Its target is unknown.

Primed by a sample-barcoded 5' primer and a J-beta primer mix, a second PCR proceeded for about 6 to 11 cycles. Researchers report that a template-switch adaptor with 12 random nucleotides tagged each cDNA molecule. TCRdb used MiXCR to reprocess the 5' RACE reads, holding one entry per CDR3 protein. Of 900,000 to 950,000 distinct CDR3 sequences in the sample, almost 30% were seen once. Study results and caveats: A roughly linear fall in TCR beta diversity per million T cells was seen with increasing age.

The sample also formed part of further work on T cells of mothers and their children.

The clonotype originates from a woman in her thirties or forties in good health. The sequenced sample was blood.

CDR3 coding DNA: TGTGCCAGCAGCTTAGACGCGGGGGGCGATCGGAAGTTCTTC. Its protein product is CASSLDAGGDRKFF. The genes are TRBV7-2 and TRBJ2-1; 8 bases map to TRBD2. This CDR3 spans 14 amino acids. Germline CDR1 SGHTA, CDR2 FQGNSA. V shed 1 base, J shed 14 bases, and the junction held 10 bases outside the gene matches. Together with reference TRBV7-2 and TRBJ2-1, the CDR3 gives the full variable domain: GAGVSQSPSNKVTEKGKDVELRCDPISGHTALYWYRQSLGQGLEFLIYFQGNSAPDKSGLPSDRFSAERTGGSVSTLTIQRTQQEDSAVYLCASSLDAGGDRKFFGPGTRLTVL.